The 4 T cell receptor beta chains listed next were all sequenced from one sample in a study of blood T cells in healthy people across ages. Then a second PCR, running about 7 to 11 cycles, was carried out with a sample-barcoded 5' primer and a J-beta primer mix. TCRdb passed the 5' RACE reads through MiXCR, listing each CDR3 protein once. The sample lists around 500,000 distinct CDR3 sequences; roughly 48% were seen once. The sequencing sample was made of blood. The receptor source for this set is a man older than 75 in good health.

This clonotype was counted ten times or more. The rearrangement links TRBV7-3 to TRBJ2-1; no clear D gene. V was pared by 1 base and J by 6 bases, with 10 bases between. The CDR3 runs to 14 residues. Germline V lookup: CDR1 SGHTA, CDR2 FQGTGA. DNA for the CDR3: TGTGCCAGCAGCTTAAATCCCAGCAGCAATGAGCAGTTCTTC. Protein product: CASSLNPSSNEQFF.

The CDR3 region is CASSLAVTGEKLFF. CDR3 nucleotides: TGTGCCAGCAGCTTAGCGGTTACAGGGGAAAAACTGTTTTTT. The V call is TRBV7-2, the J call TRBJ1-4; tentatively, D is TRBD1 (6 bases). This CDR3 spans 14 amino acids. V was shortened by 0 bases and J by 8 bases, with 10 bases between the two germline ends. Germline V gives CDR1 SGHTA, CDR2 FQGNSA.

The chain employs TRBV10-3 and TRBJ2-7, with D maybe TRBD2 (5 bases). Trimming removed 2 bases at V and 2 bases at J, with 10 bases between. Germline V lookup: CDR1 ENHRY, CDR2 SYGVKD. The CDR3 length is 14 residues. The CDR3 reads CAISETGDTYEQYF. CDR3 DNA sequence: TGTGCCATCAGTGAGACCGGGGATACCTACGAGCAGTACTTC.

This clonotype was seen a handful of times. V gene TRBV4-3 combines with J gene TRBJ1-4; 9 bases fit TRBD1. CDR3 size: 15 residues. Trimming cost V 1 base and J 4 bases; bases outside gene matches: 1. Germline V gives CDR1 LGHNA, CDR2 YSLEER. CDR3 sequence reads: CASSQGDRDNEKLFF. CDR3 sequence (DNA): TGCGCCAGCAGCCAAGGGGACAGGGATAATGAAAAACTGTTTTTT.